This entry lists 18 T cell receptor beta chains sequenced from one sample in a study of blood T cell repertoires in COVID-19. Sequencing used immunoSEQ multiplex PCR; TCRdb keeps in-frame clones, though not all of them. This sample has a few hundred thousand clones, with 86% found just once. The sequencing input was peripheral blood. The receptors shown here come from a woman aged 65 to 85 with COVID-19, enrolled during active disease.

This clone was seen just once. The chain employs TRBV30 and TRBJ1-1; maybe TRBD1 (6 bases). The CDR3 is made up of 11 amino acids. V lost 5 bases and J 11 bases, leaving 15 bases between the germline ends. Looked up from germline, CDR1 is GTSNPN and CDR2 is SVGIG (reference sequence). The CDR3 DNA reads as TGTGCCTGGGGGGGGCCATCACAGGCTTTCTTT. This sequence encodes CAWGGPSQAFF.

This clone appeared once. The chain has TRBV27 and TRBJ2-5; 10 positions agree with TRBD2. V lost 5 bases to trimming and J lost 3 bases; unmatched junction nucleotides: 9. The V gene's germline CDR1 is MNHEY and CDR2 SMNVEV (reference sequence). This CDR3 contains 16 residues. The CDR3 DNA is TGTGCCAGCAGTCGACGGACTAGCGGATCTAAAGAGACCCAGTACTTC. Its translation is CASSRRTSGSKETQYF.

This clone was recorded once. The V call is TRBV27, the J call TRBJ1-1; D is ambiguous. V lost 6 bases and J lost 4, with 12 bases in between. Per germline, CDR1 MNHEY and CDR2 SMNVEV (reference sequence). The CDR3 covers 13 residues. In nucleotides, the CDR3 is TGTGCCAGCAGAGTCTCCGTAGTCACTGAAGCTTTCTTT. This encodes CASRVSVVTEAFF.

This sequence joins TRBV7-2 and TRBJ2-2, with D maybe TRBD2 (6 bases). The germline V gene has CDR1 SGHTA and CDR2 FQGNSA. V lost 4 bases and J 7 bases, leaving 13 bases between the germline ends. The CDR3 has 14 residues. DNA for the CDR3: TGTGCCAGCAGCTCCTGGGGGGTCGACGGGGAGCTGTTTTTT. Protein: CASSSWGVDGELFF.

This chain uses TRBV9 with TRBJ1-2; D unclear. The CDR3 runs 12 residues. Germline V gene data show CDR1 as SGDLS and CDR2 as YYNGEE. V lost 0 bases to trimming and J lost 5 bases, with 5 bases between them. CDR3 coding DNA: TGTGCCAGCAGCGTAGGCACTTATGGCTACACCTTC. This gives the protein CASSVGTYGYTF.

This chain connects TRBV4-3 to TRBJ2-3; D may be TRBD1 (7 bases). Per the germline V gene, CDR1 is LGHNA and CDR2 is YSLEER. This CDR3 has 16 residues. V lost 0 bases to trimming and J lost 3 bases, with 13 bases between them. The CDR3 coding sequence is TGCGCCAGCAGCCAAGAATGGGCAGGGGGGACAGATACGCAGTATTTT. Translating it yields CASSQEWAGGTDTQYF.

This clone occurred a few times. V gene TRBV18 combines with J gene TRBJ1-5; unclear D gene. V was trimmed by 3 bases and J by 5 bases, leaving 8 bases between them. The CDR3 consists of 13 residues. CDR1 and CDR2 (germline): KGHSH, LQKENI. The CDR3 sequence is CASSPQSDQPQHF. For the CDR3, the DNA is TGTGCCAGCTCACCCCAGAGCGATCAGCCCCAGCATTTT.

This chain joins TRBV12-5 and TRBJ1-1; the D is unclear. Germline-derived CDR1 and CDR2 are LGHNT and FRNRAP. The CDR3 has 12 amino acids. V lost 1 base to trimming and J lost 4 bases, with 4 bases between them. Here the CDR3 reads CASGLESTEAFF. In DNA, the CDR3 is TGTGCTAGTGGTTTGGAGAGCACTGAAGCTTTCTTT. The full variable domain, with the rest looked up from reference TRBV12-5 and TRBJ1-1, is DARVTQTPRHKVTEMGQEVTMRCQPILGHNTVFWYRQTMMQGLELLAYFRNRAPLDDSGMPKDRFSAEMPDATLATLKIQPSEPRDSAVYFCASGLESTEAFFGQGTRLTVV.

This sequence joins TRBV21-1 and TRBJ2-2; TRBD2 is the table's D call, not checked against the DNA. TRBV21-1 represents a pseudogene. CDR3 size: 16 residues. The CDR3 sequence is CASSKVRTSGGGELFF. CDR3 in DNA: TGTGCCAGCAGCAAAGTCCGGACTAGCGGGGGCGGGGAGCTGTTTTTT.

The chain is built from TRBV5-4 and TRBJ2-7; 7 bases are shared with TRBD1. The CDR3 contains 13 residues. Germline assignment: CDR1 SGHNT and CDR2 YYREEE (reference sequence). J gave up 2 bases and V 2 bases, and 1 base lay outside the gene matches. The CDR3 region has the DNA TGTGCCAGCAGCTTTCAGGGGGCCTACGAGCAGTACTTC. It encodes CASSFQGAYEQYF.

This clone was observed a single time. The rearrangement joins TRBV6-2 or TRBV6-3 to TRBJ1-5, with a weak D call TRBD1 (5 bases). Germline V CDR1 and CDR2: MNHEY, SVGEGT. The CDR3 is 14 residues long. The V end lost 5 bases, the J end lost 7 bases, and 15 bases lay between the germline ends. This CDR3 is CASSVFVEGQPQHF. DNA of the CDR3: TGTGCCAGCAGTGTCTTTGTGGAGGGGCAGCCCCAGCATTTT.

The V call is TRBV6-6, the J call TRBJ1-5; maybe TRBD1 (5 bases). Germline CDR1 reads MNHNY; CDR2 reads SVGAGI (reference sequence). The length of the CDR3 is 14 residues. Trimming left V 8 bases short and J 5 bases short, with 16 bases between. The CDR3 region has the DNA TGTGCCAGCGGTGCTCAGGGAGGAGATCAGCCCCAGCATTTT. Its protein product is CASGAQGGDQPQHF.

The rearrangement joins TRBV6-5 to TRBJ1-2, with 7 bases that match TRBD1. V shed 8 bases, J shed 3 bases, and the junction held 12 bases outside the gene matches. CDR3 length: 15 amino acids. CDR1 MNHEY and CDR2 SVGAGI come from the germline V gene. The DNA for the CDR3 is TGTGCCAGCGTTGGAAGAGGCAGGGGGGACTATGGCTACACCTTC. As protein: CASVGRGRGDYGYTF.

The gene calls are TRBV12-3 or TRBV12-4 and TRBJ2-7; 8 bases are a match to TRBD1. Germline trimming cut 6 bases from V and 7 bases from J; bases unmatched to any gene: 8. The CDR3 is 13 residues long. The CDR3 nucleotides read TGTGCCAGCAGCCCGACAGGGGTCGGGGAGCAGTACTTC. Its protein product is CASSPTGVGEQYF.

The V gene is TRBV19, the J gene TRBJ2-5, with a possible D match to TRBD1 (5 bases). CDR3 length equals 14 residues. Germline V gives CDR1 LNHDA, CDR2 SQIVND (reference sequence). The germline V and J ends were trimmed by 3 bases and 5 bases, with 13 bases remaining between them. CDR3 sequence reads: CASSIRVPWETQYF. In nucleotides, the CDR3 is TGTGCCAGTAGTATCAGGGTCCCCTGGGAGACCCAGTACTTC.

V usage is TRBV7-2 and J usage is TRBJ2-1; tentatively, D is TRBD1 (6 bases). V was clipped by 1 base and J by 3 bases, with 10 bases between them. The CDR3 consists of 15 residues. Germline V gives CDR1 SGHTA, CDR2 FQGNSA. The CDR3 coding sequence is TGTGCCAGCAGCTTAGGCCACAGGGTCTACAATGAGCAGTTCTTC. Translating it yields CASSLGHRVYNEQFF.

The rearrangement uses TRBV28 and TRBJ1-1; D remains unclear. Germline assignment: CDR1 MDHEN and CDR2 SYDVKM. The length of the CDR3 is 15 residues. The V end was cut by 5 bases, the J end by 5 bases, with 18 bases between. The CDR3 protein is CASSTLKAGKTEAFF. As DNA, the CDR3 is TGTGCCAGCAGTACACTCAAGGCGGGAAAGACTGAAGCTTTCTTT. The variable domain in full, with the rest retrieved from reference TRBV28 and TRBJ1-1, is DVKVTQSSRYLVKRTGEKVFLECVQDMDHENMFWYRQDPGLGLRLIYFSYDVKMKEKGDIPEGYSVSREKKERFSLILESASTNQTSMYLCASSTLKAGKTEAFFGQGTRLTVV.

V usage is TRBV28 and J usage is TRBJ1-6; 7 bases match TRBD1. CDR1 is MDHEN and CDR2 is SYDVKM in the germline V gene. The V gene end was trimmed by 6 bases and the J gene end by 6 bases; junction bases not matched to a gene: 17. CDR3 length: 18 amino acids. The CDR3 DNA reads as TGTGCCAGCAGACTTAGGCGGGGACGGGGACAGCTTAATTCACCCCTCCACTTT. It translates to CASRLRRGRGQLNSPLHF.